The 4 T cell receptor beta chains given below trace back to one sample, sequenced in a study of cytomegalovirus exposure and HLA in healthy donors. PCR employed 60 Vbeta and 13 Jbeta primers. Using immunoSEQ multiplex PCR, the repertoire was profiled, and TCRdb retains in-frame clones only, with some absent. The specimen's table records about 67,000 clones. The sequenced material came from PBMCs. The source of these receptors is a woman aged 35 to 49 in good health and CMV-seropositive.

In DNA form, the CDR3 reads TGTGCCAGCAGTGGCGGCGGATCCTACGAGCAGTACTTC. It translates to CASSGGGSYEQYF. The chain joins TRBV2 to TRBJ2-7; no clear D. Germline V gives CDR1 SNHLY, CDR2 FYNNEI. The CDR3 has 13 amino acids. V shed 4 bases and J shed 1 base, with 8 bases lying between them. The whole variable domain, filled in from reference TRBV2 and TRBJ2-7, reads EPEVTQTPSHQVTQMGQEVILRCVPISNHLYFYWYRQILGQKVEFLVSFYNNEISEKSEIFDDQFSVERPDGSNFTLKIRSTKLEDSAMYFCASSGGGSYEQYFGPGTRLTVT.

V is TRBV28 and J is TRBJ1-2; TRBD1 agrees at 9 bases. Germline CDR1 reads MDHEN; CDR2 reads SYDVKM. This CDR3 is 13 amino acids long. The ends lost 5 bases at V and 7 bases at J; junction bases unmatched: 5. CDR3 sequence (DNA): TGTGCCAGCAGTCGACAGGGGGGAAGTGGCTACACCTTC. Its protein product is CASSRQGGSGYTF.

The chain recombines TRBV5-1 with TRBJ2-3; 8 bases are a match to TRBD2. Trimming cost V 5 bases and J 0 bases; bases outside gene matches: 11. The length of the CDR3 is 17 residues. CDR1 and CDR2 (germline): SGHRS, YFSETQ. CDR3 sequence reads: CASRTGTSRYSTDTQYF. The DNA of the CDR3 is TGCGCCAGCAGAACCGGGACTAGTCGATATAGCACAGATACGCAGTATTTT.

V gene TRBV25-1 combines with J gene TRBJ1-1; D unresolved. Germline CDR1 is MGHDK and CDR2 is SYGVNS. The germline V and J ends were trimmed by 3 bases and 5 bases, with 10 bases remaining between them. The CDR3 spans 13 residues. The CDR3 here is CASSDFSRTEAFF. The CDR3, as DNA: TGTGCCAGCAGTGATTTTTCGAGGACTGAAGCTTTCTTT.